This T cell receptor (beta chain) appears in the sequencing data of a study of blood T cell repertoires in COVID-19. Per the study methods: Estimation of nucleated cell counts relied on the amplification of reference gene primers. Using immunoSEQ multiplex PCR, the repertoire was profiled, and TCRdb retains in-frame clones only, with some absent. V and J calls and clone size are as listed in that table; D and trimming were resolved from the DNA. The sample lists some 87,000 clones; 89% were seen once. CDR1 and CDR2 from the germline V gene are LGHDT and YNNKEL (reference sequence). J was trimmed by 0 bases and V by 0 bases; bases with no gene match: 7. CDR3 length equals 18 residues.

This sequence was found in a woman in her 70s with acute or convalescent COVID-19. The rearrangement joins TRBV3-1 (or the pseudogene TRBV3-2) to TRBJ2-3; 9 bases agree with TRBD2. Sequences were obtained from peripheral blood. The CDR3 spells CASSQDTASGISTDTQYF. The CDR3 DNA is TGTGCCAGCAGCCAAGATACGGCTAGCGGGATTAGCACAGATACGCAGTATTTT.